This TCR beta chain originates from a study of T-cell memory formation after mild COVID-19. Via MiXCR, TCRdb re-called the 5' RACE reads, giving one row per CDR3 protein. The repertoire holds roughly 51,000 distinct CDR3 sequences, with 7% to 8% as singletons. This clonotype showed up just a few times. This sequence originates from a man aged 18 to 30 who had mild COVID-19 (a few samples of this study predate the infection). Cell type and time point are not known. The sample comprised PBMCs or a T cell subset sorted from them (not recorded which).

CDR3 sequence: CASSPGWEPPETQYF. The CDR3 nucleotides are TGTGCCAGCAGCCCTGGCTGGGAACCCCCAGAGACCCAGTACTTC. The chain joins TRBV7-3 to TRBJ2-5; D is undetermined. V was shortened by 5 bases and J by 4 bases, with 17 bases between the two germline ends. The length of the CDR3 is 15 residues. Germline lookup yields CDR1 SGHTA and CDR2 FQGTGA.